The rows below give T cell receptor beta chains drawn from one sample of a study of metastatic and nonmetastatic thyroid tumors. TCRdb re-analyzed the PCR reads through MiXCR. Of around 18,000 clones in the sample, 25% to 30% are singletons; the top ten hold roughly an eighth. Material for sequencing was tumor tissue. These receptors were collected from a female donor with papillary thyroid cancer or a benign thyroid nodule (not recorded which). Some clones in this sample may be carry-over from other donors' samples. Each CDR3 is given with its conserved first and last residue. D genes are given only for firm matches. The size field is filled for only some rows; it gives once, few, many or a size class.

cdr3_aa: CASSLEGPGQGPYEQYF
cdr3_nt: TGTGCCAGCAGCTTAGAGGGTCCGGGACAGGGTCCCTACGAGCAGTACTTC
clone_size: NA
cdr3_length: 17
v_call: TRBV11-2
d_call: TRBD1
j_call: TRBJ2-7

cdr3_aa: CASSWPKQFF
cdr3_nt: TGTGCCAGCAGTTGGCCCAAGCAGTTCTTC
clone_size: few
cdr3_length: 10
v_call: TRBV6-2/TRBV6-3
d_call: NA
j_call: TRBJ2-1

cdr3_aa: CASRSPPGYEQFF
cdr3_nt: TGTGCCAGCAGATCTCCCCCGGGATATGAGCAGTTCTTC
clone_size: NA
cdr3_length: 13
v_call: TRBV12-3/TRBV12-4
d_call: NA
j_call: TRBJ2-1

cdr3_aa: CASCSGRDTQYF
cdr3_nt: TGCGCCAGTTGTAGCGGGAGAGATACGCAGTATTTT
clone_size: NA
cdr3_length: 12
v_call: TRBV10-1
d_call: TRBD2
j_call: TRBJ2-3

cdr3_aa: CASRAQGNYGYTF
cdr3_nt: TGTGCCAGTAGGGCGCAGGGAAACTATGGCTACACCTTC
clone_size: NA
cdr3_length: 13
v_call: TRBV19
d_call: NA
j_call: TRBJ1-2

cdr3_aa: CASSQSLAGGYNEQFF
cdr3_nt: TGTGCCAGCAGCCAGTCCTTAGCGGGGGGCTACAATGAGCAGTTCTTC
clone_size: few
cdr3_length: 16
v_call: TRBV11-2
d_call: TRBD2
j_call: TRBJ2-1

cdr3_aa: CASSTKQGAMGDGYTF
cdr3_nt: TGTGCCAGCAGCACTAAACAGGGGGCCATGGGGGATGGCTACACCTTC
clone_size: many
cdr3_length: 16
v_call: TRBV5-4
d_call: TRBD1
j_call: TRBJ1-2

cdr3_aa: CASSLVGMETQYF
cdr3_nt: TGTGCCAGCAGCTTAGTGGGGATGGAGACCCAGTACTTC
clone_size: NA
cdr3_length: 13
v_call: TRBV7-2
d_call: NA
j_call: TRBJ2-5

cdr3_aa: CASSQGGYGTEAFF
cdr3_nt: TGTGCCAGCAGCCAAGGGGGTTATGGGACTGAAGCTTTCTTT
clone_size: many
cdr3_length: 14
v_call: TRBV3-1
d_call: NA
j_call: TRBJ1-1

cdr3_aa: CASHGPWGETQYF
cdr3_nt: TGTGCCAGCCATGGACCGTGGGGGGAGACCCAGTACTTC
clone_size: NA
cdr3_length: 13
v_call: TRBV28
d_call: NA
j_call: TRBJ2-5

cdr3_aa: CSARGDREYEQYF
cdr3_nt: TGCAGTGCTAGAGGGGACAGGGAATACGAGCAGTACTTC
clone_size: NA
cdr3_length: 13
v_call: TRBV20-1
d_call: TRBD1
j_call: TRBJ2-7

cdr3_aa: CASSYSGDYGSTQYF
cdr3_nt: TGTGCCAGCAGTTACTCGGGGGACTACGGTTCTACCCAGTACTTC
clone_size: NA
cdr3_length: 15
v_call: TRBV6-5
d_call: TRBD2
j_call: TRBJ2-5

cdr3_aa: CASSFPGAGEKLFF
cdr3_nt: TGTGCCAGCAGTTTTCCGGGGGCAGGGGAAAAACTGTTTTTT
clone_size: medium-sized
cdr3_length: 14
v_call: TRBV12-3/TRBV12-4
d_call: NA
j_call: TRBJ1-4

cdr3_aa: CASSRDRGIGELFF
cdr3_nt: TGCGCCAGCAGCAGGGACCGGGGGATCGGGGAGCTGTTTTTT
clone_size: NA
cdr3_length: 14
v_call: TRBV5-1
d_call: NA
j_call: TRBJ2-2

cdr3_aa: CASSSRPLTVPLYGYTF
cdr3_nt: TGTGCCAGCAGTTCACGCCCTTTGACCGTACCACTCTATGGCTACACCTTC
clone_size: few
cdr3_length: 17
v_call: TRBV28
d_call: NA
j_call: TRBJ1-2

cdr3_aa: CSAREDPPTEAFF
cdr3_nt: TGCAGTGCTAGAGAGGACCCACCTACTGAAGCTTTCTTT
clone_size: NA
cdr3_length: 13
v_call: TRBV20-1
d_call: NA
j_call: TRBJ1-1

cdr3_aa: CASSGQGVYYGYTF
cdr3_nt: TGTGCCAGCAGCGGACAGGGGGTTTACTATGGCTACACCTTC
clone_size: many
cdr3_length: 14
v_call: TRBV5-6
d_call: TRBD1
j_call: TRBJ1-2

cdr3_aa: CAGSENRQVGYTF
cdr3_nt: TGTGCCGGCAGTGAAAATCGGCAGGTTGGCTACACCTTC
clone_size: few
cdr3_length: 13
v_call: TRBV25-1
d_call: NA
j_call: TRBJ1-2

cdr3_aa: CASSIQGYEQYF
cdr3_nt: TGTGCCAGCAGTATACAGGGCTACGAGCAGTACTTC
clone_size: once
cdr3_length: 12
v_call: TRBV28
d_call: NA
j_call: TRBJ2-7

cdr3_aa: CASSSIHNTEAFF
cdr3_nt: TGTGCCAGCAGCTCCATCCATAACACTGAAGCTTTCTTT
clone_size: medium-sized
cdr3_length: 13
v_call: TRBV7-2
d_call: NA
j_call: TRBJ1-1

cdr3_aa: CASSPFLNQPQHF
cdr3_nt: TGTGCCAGCAGCCCCTTCCTCAATCAGCCCCAGCATTTT
clone_size: many
cdr3_length: 13
v_call: TRBV16
d_call: NA
j_call: TRBJ1-5

cdr3_aa: CASQVRLPRQPQHF
cdr3_nt: TGTGCCAGTCAGGTGCGACTCCCGAGGCAGCCCCAGCATTTT
clone_size: NA
cdr3_length: 14
v_call: TRBV6-7
d_call: NA
j_call: TRBJ1-5

cdr3_aa: CAPAGSVYEQYF
cdr3_nt: TGTGCCCCCGCCGGGTCCGTATACGAGCAGTACTTC
clone_size: few
cdr3_length: 12
v_call: TRBV7-3
d_call: NA
j_call: TRBJ2-7

cdr3_aa: CASSLARDYGYTF
cdr3_nt: TGTGCCAGCAGTTTGGCCAGGGACTATGGCTACACCTTC
clone_size: few
cdr3_length: 13
v_call: TRBV6-1
d_call: NA
j_call: TRBJ1-2

cdr3_aa: CASSLVRSVNYGYTF
cdr3_nt: TGTGCCAGCAGCTTAGTTAGGTCAGTCAACTATGGCTACACCTTC
clone_size: NA
cdr3_length: 15
v_call: TRBV11-2
d_call: NA
j_call: TRBJ1-2

cdr3_aa: CASGGDGSSGANVLTF
cdr3_nt: TGTGCTAGTGGTGGAGACGGGAGCTCTGGGGCCAACGTCCTGACTTTC
clone_size: many
cdr3_length: 16
v_call: TRBV12-5
d_call: NA
j_call: TRBJ2-6

cdr3_aa: CASAQGTADQETQYF
cdr3_nt: TGTGCCAGCGCCCAGGGAACAGCGGACCAAGAGACCCAGTACTTC
clone_size: NA
cdr3_length: 15
v_call: TRBV4-2
d_call: NA
j_call: TRBJ2-5

cdr3_aa: CASSLGTSGTYNEQFF
cdr3_nt: TGTGCCAGCAGCTTAGGGACTAGCGGGACATACAATGAGCAGTTCTTC
clone_size: medium-sized
cdr3_length: 16
v_call: TRBV7-2
d_call: TRBD2
j_call: TRBJ2-1

cdr3_aa: CASSLALDHSGNTIYF
cdr3_nt: TGTGCCAGCAGTTTAGCGCTTGACCACTCTGGAAACACCATATATTTT
clone_size: few
cdr3_length: 16
v_call: TRBV12-3/TRBV12-4
d_call: NA
j_call: TRBJ1-3

cdr3_aa: CASSFSGGSTDTQYF
cdr3_nt: TGTGCCAGCAGCTTTAGCGGGGGGAGCACAGATACGCAGTATTTT
clone_size: NA
cdr3_length: 15
v_call: TRBV7-3
d_call: TRBD2
j_call: TRBJ2-3

cdr3_aa: CASSLSEGRRAFF
cdr3_nt: TGTGCCAGCAGTTTATCGGAGGGAAGGAGAGCTTTCTTT
clone_size: medium-sized
cdr3_length: 13
v_call: TRBV27
d_call: NA
j_call: TRBJ1-1

cdr3_aa: CASSEAPGEVEKLFF
cdr3_nt: TGTGCCAGCAGTGAAGCTCCGGGTGAAGTTGAAAAACTGTTTTTT
clone_size: many
cdr3_length: 15
v_call: TRBV2
d_call: NA
j_call: TRBJ1-4

cdr3_aa: CSARDSFF
cdr3_nt: TGCAGTGCTAGAGATTCGTTTTTT
clone_size: NA
cdr3_length: 8
v_call: TRBV20-1
d_call: NA
j_call: TRBJ1-4

cdr3_aa: CASSLTQGDTEAFF
cdr3_nt: TGCGCCAGCAGCTTAACACAGGGAGACACTGAAGCTTTCTTT
clone_size: many
cdr3_length: 14
v_call: TRBV5-1
d_call: NA
j_call: TRBJ1-1

cdr3_aa: CASREGSSEQYF
cdr3_nt: TGTGCCAGCAGAGAAGGGTCGAGCGAGCAGTACTTC
clone_size: few
cdr3_length: 12
v_call: TRBV2
d_call: NA
j_call: TRBJ2-7

cdr3_aa: CASSPETANTGELFF
cdr3_nt: TGTGCCAGCTCACCAGAGACAGCGAACACCGGGGAGCTGTTTTTT
clone_size: NA
cdr3_length: 15
v_call: TRBV18
d_call: NA
j_call: TRBJ2-2

cdr3_aa: CSAVLGAAYEQYF
cdr3_nt: TGCAGTGCGGTCTTGGGGGCGGCGTACGAGCAGTACTTC
clone_size: medium-sized
cdr3_length: 13
v_call: TRBV20-1
d_call: NA
j_call: TRBJ2-7

cdr3_aa: CASRPTGAGANVLTF
cdr3_nt: TGTGCCAGCAGGCCGACAGGGGCTGGGGCCAACGTCCTGACTTTC
clone_size: few
cdr3_length: 15
v_call: TRBV6-2/TRBV6-3
d_call: TRBD1
j_call: TRBJ2-6

cdr3_aa: CASSLGGAGTGELFF
cdr3_nt: TGTGCCAGCAGTTTAGGGGGGGCGGGGACCGGGGAGCTGTTTTTT
clone_size: few
cdr3_length: 15
v_call: TRBV27
d_call: NA
j_call: TRBJ2-2

cdr3_aa: CASSQGSGLEQYF
cdr3_nt: TGTGCCAGCAGCCAAGGCTCGGGGCTTGAGCAGTACTTC
clone_size: many
cdr3_length: 13
v_call: TRBV11-2
d_call: NA
j_call: TRBJ2-7

cdr3_aa: CASSLDQGLAGVHEQFF
cdr3_nt: TGTGCCAGCAGCTTAGACCAGGGGCTAGCGGGAGTCCATGAGCAGTTCTTC
clone_size: NA
cdr3_length: 17
v_call: TRBV11-2
d_call: TRBD2
j_call: TRBJ2-1

cdr3_aa: CASSLAGGMGNEQFF
cdr3_nt: TGTGCCAGCAGCTTAGCGGGAGGGATGGGGAATGAGCAGTTCTTC
clone_size: medium-sized
cdr3_length: 15
v_call: TRBV7-2
d_call: TRBD2
j_call: TRBJ2-1

cdr3_aa: CASSPRSISYEQYF
cdr3_nt: TGTGCCAGCAGTCCTCGGAGTATCTCCTACGAGCAGTACTTC
clone_size: few
cdr3_length: 14
v_call: TRBV6-4
d_call: NA
j_call: TRBJ2-7

cdr3_aa: CASSDSECEQYF
cdr3_nt: TGTGCCAGCAGTGACTCCGAGTGCGAGCAGTACTTC
clone_size: medium-sized
cdr3_length: 12
v_call: TRBV6-4
d_call: NA
j_call: TRBJ2-7

cdr3_aa: CASSLAPDRGRNEQFF
cdr3_nt: TGCGCCAGCAGCTTGGCCCCCGACCGGGGCCGAAATGAGCAGTTCTTC
clone_size: NA
cdr3_length: 16
v_call: TRBV5-1
d_call: NA
j_call: TRBJ2-1

cdr3_aa: CASSRTGRNTEAFF
cdr3_nt: TGTGCCAGCAGTCGGACAGGCCGGAACACTGAAGCTTTCTTT
clone_size: NA
cdr3_length: 14
v_call: TRBV28
d_call: TRBD1
j_call: TRBJ1-1

cdr3_aa: CASSLRTGSKDTQYF
cdr3_nt: TGTGCCAGCAGCTTAAGGACAGGGTCGAAAGATACGCAGTATTTT
clone_size: NA
cdr3_length: 15
v_call: TRBV7-6
d_call: TRBD1
j_call: TRBJ2-3

cdr3_aa: CATAPGTGELFF
cdr3_nt: TGTGCCACCGCCCCGGGCACCGGGGAGCTGTTTTTT
clone_size: medium-sized
cdr3_length: 12
v_call: TRBV24-1
d_call: NA
j_call: TRBJ2-2

cdr3_aa: CAWSAKQGDTEAFF
cdr3_nt: TGTGCCTGGAGTGCAAAACAGGGGGACACTGAAGCTTTCTTT
clone_size: many
cdr3_length: 14
v_call: TRBV30
d_call: TRBD1
j_call: TRBJ1-1

cdr3_aa: CASTSTWTSGRDTQYF
cdr3_nt: TGTGCCAGTACCTCCACCTGGACTAGCGGGAGAGATACGCAGTATTTT
clone_size: NA
cdr3_length: 16
v_call: TRBV19
d_call: TRBD2
j_call: TRBJ2-3

cdr3_aa: CASSPRTGPSYEQYF
cdr3_nt: TGTGCCAGCTCACCGAGGACAGGGCCCTCCTACGAGCAGTACTTC
clone_size: NA
cdr3_length: 15
v_call: TRBV18
d_call: TRBD1
j_call: TRBJ2-7

cdr3_aa: CASSIKGGEQYF
cdr3_nt: TGTGCCAGTAGTATCAAGGGGGGCGAGCAGTACTTC
clone_size: NA
cdr3_length: 12
v_call: TRBV19
d_call: NA
j_call: TRBJ2-7

cdr3_aa: CASRPFDSSYEQYF
cdr3_nt: TGTGCCAGCAGGCCCTTCGACAGTTCCTACGAGCAGTACTTC
clone_size: NA
cdr3_length: 14
v_call: TRBV27
d_call: NA
j_call: TRBJ2-7